This T cell receptor beta chain was sequenced for a study of Ad26.COV2.S vaccination and SARS-CoV-2 variants. Study-level results: Vaccine and placebo groups showed comparable non-spike TCR breadth.

The CDR3 runs to 14 residues. The V end was cut by 2 bases, the J end by 2 bases, with 10 bases between. Germline lookup yields CDR1 SGHTA and CDR2 FQGNSA. Treatment here: approximately 18 received Ad26.COV2.S at low or high dose, single or two shots; about five received placebo; per-sample allocation not given. The study sampled participants on day 63 after the first vaccine or placebo injection. Data came from immunoSEQ multiplex PCR; TCRdb stores just in-frame clones and leaves some out. The sample contains 350,000 to 600,000 clones, about 88% of which appear only once. As concerns this clone: Its matching antigen is unknown.

The genes are TRBV7-2 and TRBJ2-7; D remains unclear. The sequenced sample was peripheral blood, obtained in a trial of Ad26.COV2.S vaccine versus placebo. This TCR was recovered from a person aged 18-65 years who received the Ad26.COV2.S COVID-19 vaccine or a placebo. The chain's CDR3 is CASSLFGLTYEQYF. The CDR3 DNA reads as TGTGCCAGCAGCTTATTCGGGTTAACCTACGAGCAGTACTTC.